A single sample is the source of the 23 T cell receptor beta chains below, sequenced in a study of blood T cell repertoires in COVID-19. The protocol was immunoSEQ multiplex PCR, while the TCRdb copy is restricted to in-frame clones and leaves out a portion. The repertoire holds about 190,000 clones, with roughly 80% as singletons. Sequencing was performed on peripheral blood. The receptors come from a woman aged 45 to 65 with acute or convalescent COVID-19.

The J gene is TRBJ2-1, the V gene TRBV5-1; 13 nucleotides agree with TRBD2. The CDR3 length is 17 residues. Trimming removed 4 bases from V and 2 bases from J; junction bases left unmatched: 6. Germline V gene sequence: CDR1 SGHRS, CDR2 YFSETQ. The CDR3 DNA reads as TGCGCCAGCAGCCCAGGGGGACTAGCGGGAACCTACAATGAGCAGTTCTTC. Protein sequence: CASSPGGLAGTYNEQFF. The complete variable domain, with remaining parts taken from reference TRBV5-1 and TRBJ2-1, reads KAGVTQTPRYLIKTRGQQVTLSCSPISGHRSVSWYQQTPGQGLQFLFEYFSETQRNKGNFPGRFSGRQFSNSRSEMNVSTLELGDSALYLCASSPGGLAGTYNEQFFGPGTRLTVL.

The rearrangement joins TRBV4-3 to TRBJ2-1, with 9 positions matching TRBD2. Germline CDR1 is LGHNA and CDR2 is YSLEER. V lost 0 bases, J lost 7 bases, and 7 bases stayed unmatched. The CDR3 has 16 amino acids. Here the CDR3 DNA reads TGCGCCAGCAGCCAAGATCGGGCTAGCGGGACGAATGAGCAGTTCTTC. Protein sequence: CASSQDRASGTNEQFF.

The chain has TRBV14 and TRBJ2-3; D perhaps matches TRBD2 (5 bases). The V gene lost 0 bases and the J gene lost 10 bases, with 11 bases spanning the gap. This CDR3 contains 13 residues. Germline CDR1 and CDR2: SGHDN and FVKESK. CDR3 DNA sequence: TGTGCCAGCAGCCAAGATATGCTAGCCGCGCAGTATTTT. Protein product: CASSQDMLAAQYF. Complete variable domain (other parts from reference TRBV14 and TRBJ2-3): EAGVTQFPSHSVIEKGQTVTLRCDPISGHDNLYWYRRVMGKEIKFLLHFVKESKQDESGMPNNRFLAERTGGTYSTLKVQPAELEDSGVYFCASSQDMLAAQYFGPGTRLTVL.

This clone came up once. The rearrangement links TRBV21-1 to TRBJ1-5. TRBV21-1 is labeled a pseudogene. The CDR3 runs to 14 residues. The CDR3 DNA is TGTGCCAGCAGCAAACGGGGGGGAAATCAGCCCCAGCATTTT. Translated: CASSKRGGNQPQHF.

The chain couples TRBV10-3 to TRBJ1-6; unclear D gene. CDR1 is ENHRY, CDR2 SYGVKD, per germline. Trimming left V 6 bases short and J 9 bases short, with 12 bases between. The CDR3 is 13 residues long. The CDR3 DNA sequence: TGTGCCATCAGGGAATCAACTAGTTCACCCCTCCACTTT. Protein product: CAIRESTSSPLHF.

This chain links TRBV6-5 with TRBJ2-7; maybe TRBD1 (5 bases). Trimming removed 0 bases from V and 2 bases from J, with 11 bases in between. Germline-derived CDR1 and CDR2 are MNHEY and SVGAGI. The CDR3 is 15 residues long. CDR3 region: CASSYSTAPTYEQYF. DNA of the CDR3: TGTGCCAGCAGTTACTCGACAGCCCCGACCTACGAGCAGTACTTC.

The rearrangement links TRBV4-3 to TRBJ2-3; 8 bases are shared with TRBD2. The CDR3 spans 14 residues. The J segment lost 8 bases and the V segment lost 4 bases, leaving 8 bases of the junction unmatched. Looked up from germline, CDR1 is LGHNA and CDR2 is YSLEER. CDR3 DNA sequence: TGCGCCAGCAGCCGTGGACGCCGGGAGGGTACGCAGTATTTT. Translating it yields CASSRGRREGTQYF.

The rearrangement uses TRBV27 and TRBJ2-7; D is possibly TRBD2 (5 bases). CDR1 MNHEY and CDR2 SMNVEV come from the germline V gene (reference sequence). Trimming removed 6 bases from V and 2 bases from J, with 14 bases in between. This CDR3 is built from 14 residues. The chain's CDR3 is CASSPNRDTYEQYF. CDR3 coding DNA: TGTGCCAGCAGCCCTAATCGGGATACCTACGAGCAGTACTTC.

The genes are TRBV10-3 and TRBJ2-7; possible D gene TRBD1, 5 bases. Trimming removed 3 bases at V and 0 bases at J, with 15 bases between. Germline CDR1 ENHRY, CDR2 SYGVKD. CDR3 length: 16 residues. The CDR3: CAISDLKRGVSYEQYF. Written as DNA, the CDR3 is TGTGCCATCAGTGACCTGAAAAGGGGCGTCTCCTACGAGCAGTACTTC.

The rearrangement links TRBV5-8 to TRBJ2-7; 8 nucleotides match TRBD2. Germline V gene data show CDR1 as SGHTS and CDR2 as YDEGEE. V gave up 6 bases and J gave up 0 bases; unmatched junction bases: 8. CDR3 size: 15 residues. As DNA, the CDR3 is TGTGCCAGCACCCGACGGGGGGGCAGCTCCTACGAGCAGTACTTC. The encoded protein is CASTRRGGSSYEQYF. The full variable domain, rest sourced from reference TRBV5-8 and TRBJ2-7, is EAGVTQSPTHLIKTRGQQATLRCSPISGHTSVYWYQQALGLGLQFLLWYDEGEERNRGNFPPRFSGRQFPNYSSELNVNALELEDSALYLCASTRRGGSSYEQYFGPGTRLTVT.

The chain combines TRBV11-2 with TRBJ2-1; D is possibly TRBD1 (6 bases). The germline CDR1 and CDR2 sequences are SGHAT and FQNNGV. V gave up 2 bases and J gave up 0 bases, with 17 bases separating them. CDR3 length: 18 amino acids. The CDR3 DNA is TGTGCCAGCAGCTTAACGACTACAGGGATCGGCTCCTACAATGAGCAGTTCTTC. This gives the protein CASSLTTTGIGSYNEQFF. Using reference TRBV11-2 and TRBJ2-1 for the parts outside the CDR3, the full variable domain is EAGVAQSPRYKIIEKRQSVAFWCNPISGHATLYWYQQILGQGPKLLIQFQNNGVVDDSQLPKDRFSAERLKGVDSTLKIQPAKLEDSAVYLCASSLTTTGIGSYNEQFFGPGTRLTVL.

Only a few counts were recorded for this clone. The chain joins TRBV5-6 to TRBJ2-4; 9 nucleotides agree with TRBD1. Germline-derived CDR1 and CDR2 are SGHDT and YYEEEE. The trim removed 5 bases at V and 16 bases at J, leaving 10 bases unmatched. The CDR3 consists of 12 residues. The CDR3 here is CASSYASGQGYF. The CDR3 DNA sequence: TGTGCCAGCAGTTACGCCTCGGGACAGGGTTACTTC.

The rearrangement links TRBV10-2 to TRBJ2-5; D possibly corresponds to TRBD1 (6 bases). The CDR3 spans 16 residues. CDR1 is WSHSY, CDR2 SAAADI, per germline. Deletions cut 9 bases from V and 0 bases from J, with 20 bases between. The CDR3 coding sequence is TGCGCCAGTTTGGCTCTGGGGGCGGAGTACCAAGAGACCCAGTACTTC. It encodes CASLALGAEYQETQYF.

The genes are TRBV7-2 and TRBJ1-1; D may be TRBD1 (6 bases). This CDR3 has 14 amino acids. Trimming pared 0 bases from V and 4 bases from J, leaving 9 bases between. Germline assignment: CDR1 SGHTA and CDR2 FQGNSA. The CDR3 DNA is TGTGCCAGCAGCTTAGCGGCGGGGGCCACTGAAGCTTTCTTT. This encodes CASSLAAGATEAFF.

The chain employs TRBV6-5 and TRBJ1-2; TRBD1 is a possible D gene (6 bases). V was cut by 0 bases and J by 5 bases, with 10 bases left in between. This CDR3 has 14 residues. The V gene's germline CDR1 is MNHEY and CDR2 SVGAGI. This CDR3 reads CASSYSRGAYGYTF. For the CDR3, the DNA is TGTGCCAGCAGTTACTCCCGGGGGGCGTATGGCTACACCTTC.

The rearrangement uses TRBV19 and TRBJ1-6; 9 bases are shared with TRBD1. With V trimmed by 8 bases and J by 10 bases, 12 bases remained unmatched. Germline CDR1 LNHDA, CDR2 SQIVND (reference sequence). This CDR3 is 15 amino acids long. CDR3 DNA sequence: TGTGCCAGTTGTCTAACCACAGGGGGCCAATCACCCCTCCACTTT. Its translation: CASCLTTGGQSPLHF.

This clone was found once. V and J are TRBV10-3 and TRBJ2-1; 9 positions agree with TRBD2. Looked up from germline, CDR1 is ENHRY and CDR2 is SYGVKD. V gave up 6 bases and J gave up 2 bases; unmatched junction bases: 14. This CDR3 contains 18 residues. In DNA form, the CDR3 reads TGTGCCATCAGGACCGGGACTAGCATTGAGGGAGCCTACAATGAGCAGTTCTTC. It translates to CAIRTGTSIEGAYNEQFF.

This chain connects TRBV11-2 to TRBJ1-2; no clear D. The CDR3 is 12 residues long. Germline-derived CDR1 and CDR2 are SGHAT and FQNNGV. V was trimmed by 4 bases and J by 8 bases, leaving 11 bases between them. CDR3 DNA sequence: TGTGCCAGCAGCTCATCCCGCCTAGGCTACACCTTC. Its translation is CASSSSRLGYTF.

V and J are TRBV19 and TRBJ1-6, with D unresolved. V lost 9 bases and J 7 bases, leaving 13 bases between the germline ends. The length of the CDR3 is 13 residues. Germline assignment: CDR1 LNHDA and CDR2 SQIVND (reference sequence). CDR3 amino acids: CASGIRQNSPLHF. CDR3 coding DNA: TGTGCCAGCGGGATCCGGCAAAATTCACCCCTCCACTTT.

This clone was observed a single time. In nucleotides, the CDR3 is TGTGCCAGTAGTAACTCGGGTTCGCGCAGGACTAGCCAGCCCCAGCATTTT. It is translated as CASSNSGSRRTSQPQHF. The gene calls are TRBV19 and TRBJ1-5; D is unresolved. Germline V gives CDR1 LNHDA, CDR2 SQIVND (reference sequence). Trimming removed 4 bases at V and 7 bases at J, with 23 bases between. The CDR3 sequence is 17 residues long.

The chain combines TRBV30 with TRBJ1-2; no clear D. Germline CDR1 GTSNPN, CDR2 SVGIG (reference sequence). V lost 5 bases and J lost 5, with 15 bases in between. The CDR3 consists of 13 residues. The CDR3 DNA reads as TGTGCCTGGGCCCCCCCGGCTAGGTATGGCTACACCTTC. As protein: CAWAPPARYGYTF.

The rearrangement uses TRBV27 and TRBJ1-2; tentative D call: TRBD1 (5 bases). In germline, CDR1 is MNHEY, CDR2 SMNVEV (reference sequence). The V end lost 5 bases, the J end lost 3 bases, and 10 bases lay between the germline ends. The CDR3 length is 13 residues. CDR3 residues: CASSAQGYYGYTF. Here the CDR3 DNA reads TGTGCCAGCAGTGCCCAGGGTTACTATGGCTACACCTTC.

This chain links TRBV19 with TRBJ2-3; 8 positions match TRBD1. Germline CDR1 is LNHDA and CDR2 is SQIVND (reference sequence). The trim removed 3 bases at V and 5 bases at J, leaving 4 bases unmatched. This CDR3 has 14 residues. CDR3 nucleotide sequence: TGTGCCAGTAGTATGGGACAGGCGCAAGATACGCAGTATTTT. Translating gives CASSMGQAQDTQYF.